Listed here are 18 T cell receptor beta chains from one sample, sequenced in a study of blood T cell repertoires in COVID-19. Repertoires were generated with immunoSEQ multiplex PCR, while TCRdb's copy carries only in-frame clones and drops some. Among some 79,000 clones, around 89% were seen once, and the ten largest hold approximately 15%. Material for sequencing was peripheral blood. Receptors originate from a man in his 70s with active or convalescent COVID-19.

The gene calls are TRBV30 and TRBJ2-7; maybe TRBD2 (5 bases). V lost 3 bases, J lost 6 bases, and 12 bases lay in between. The V gene's germline CDR1 is GTSNPN and CDR2 SVGIG (reference sequence). The CDR3 contains 12 residues. CDR3 loop: CAWSLTEGEQYF. CDR3 sequence (DNA): TGTGCCTGGAGCCTTACAGAGGGCGAGCAGTACTTC.

This chain's CDR3 is CASSLEGGENSPLHF. CDR3 sequence (DNA): TGCGCCAGCAGCTTGGAAGGGGGCGAGAATTCACCCCTCCACTTT. V and J are TRBV5-1 and TRBJ1-6; 7 positions agree with TRBD1. The CDR3 consists of 15 residues. With 0 bases clipped from V and 7 bases from J, the junction kept 4 bases outside the gene matches. The germline gives CDR1 SGHRS, CDR2 YFSETQ.

V usage is TRBV19 and J usage is TRBJ2-1; 10 bases agree with TRBD1. This CDR3 region has 14 residues. After removal of 5 bases from V and 7 bases from J, the junction contained 5 bases not matched to a gene. The germline V gene encodes CDR1 LNHDA and CDR2 SQIVND (reference sequence). The CDR3 reads CASSSGTGENEQFF. Here the CDR3 DNA reads TGTGCCAGTAGTTCCGGGACAGGGGAAAATGAGCAGTTCTTC.

V is TRBV10-3 and J is TRBJ2-7, with a weak D call TRBD2 (6 bases). The V and J ends lost 10 bases and 4 bases respectively, with 20 bases between them. Germline values: CDR1 ENHRY, CDR2 SYGVKD. The CDR3 has 14 amino acids. Written as DNA, the CDR3 is TGTGCCACCAATACCGGGACTGAAAAATACGAGCAGTACTTC. Translation gives CATNTGTEKYEQYF.

This clone was seen once. V usage is TRBV28 and J usage is TRBJ2-7; D is ambiguous. The CDR3 sequence is 11 residues long. Trimming stripped 5 bases from V and 2 bases from J, with 4 bases between. Germline V gives CDR1 MDHEN, CDR2 SYDVKM. CDR3 region: CASSPTYEQYF. The CDR3 DNA reads as TGTGCCAGCAGTCCTACCTACGAGCAGTACTTC.

CDR3 loop: CASSIDRTGEQYF. In DNA form, the CDR3 reads TGTGCCAGTAGTATTGACAGGACCGGCGAGCAGTACTTC. This rearrangement joins TRBV19 to TRBJ2-7; D perhaps matches TRBD1 (6 bases). V shed 3 bases and J shed 6 bases, with 12 bases lying between them. The germline V gene has CDR1 LNHDA and CDR2 SQIVND (reference sequence). The CDR3 has 13 residues.

This chain joins TRBV2 and TRBJ2-3; D is ambiguous. CDR1 and CDR2 (germline): SNHLY, FYNNEI. V was shortened by 8 bases and J by 2 bases, with 14 bases between the two germline ends. The CDR3 covers 14 residues. CDR3 sequence reads: CASLLQEVTDTQYF. The CDR3 DNA reads as TGTGCCAGCTTGCTCCAAGAGGTCACAGATACGCAGTATTTT.

The rearrangement uses TRBV7-2 and TRBJ1-6; 7 bases map to TRBD1. The CDR3 runs to 16 residues. The germline gives CDR1 SGHTA, CDR2 FQGNSA. With V trimmed by 5 bases and J by 1 base, 5 bases remained unmatched. As DNA, the CDR3 is TGTGCCAGCAGCACCCGGACAGGTTCCTATAATTCACCCCTCCACTTT. Amino acid sequence: CASSTRTGSYNSPLHF. The complete variable domain, with remaining parts taken from reference TRBV7-2 and TRBJ1-6, reads GAGVSQSPSNKVTEKGKDVELRCDPISGHTALYWYRQSLGQGLEFLIYFQGNSAPDKSGLPSDRFSAERTGGSVSTLTIQRTQQEDSAVYLCASSTRTGSYNSPLHFGNGTRLTVT.

V usage is TRBV7-9 and J usage is TRBJ2-1; D possibly corresponds to TRBD1 (5 bases). The CDR3 is made up of 14 amino acids. Germline CDR1 is SEHNR and CDR2 is FQNEAQ (reference sequence). The V end lost 3 bases, the J end lost 2 bases, and 8 bases lay between the germline ends. The DNA of the CDR3 is TGTGCCAGCAGCTTGACAGCCCCCTACAATGAGCAGTTCTTC. Residues: CASSLTAPYNEQFF.

The genes are TRBV6-1 and TRBJ1-1; possibly TRBD1 for D (6 bases). The germline V gene encodes CDR1 MNHNS and CDR2 SASEGT. This CDR3 has 14 residues. Trimming removed 3 bases from V and 4 bases from J, with 12 bases in between. The CDR3: CASSEWGLGTEAFF. For the CDR3, the DNA is TGTGCCAGCAGTGAGTGGGGGCTGGGCACTGAAGCTTTCTTT.

In its sample, this clone was seen once. This chain connects TRBV7-2 to TRBJ1-3; D possibly corresponds to TRBD1 (5 bases). The germline gives CDR1 SGHTA, CDR2 FQGNSA. This CDR3 has 14 amino acids. Deletions cut 2 bases from V and 0 bases from J, with 5 bases between. DNA for the CDR3: TGTGCCAGCAGCTTAAGGGGCTCTGGAAACACCATATATTTT. This encodes CASSLRGSGNTIYF. Together with reference TRBV7-2 and TRBJ1-3, the CDR3 gives the full variable domain: GAGVSQSPSNKVTEKGKDVELRCDPISGHTALYWYRQSLGQGLEFLIYFQGNSAPDKSGLPSDRFSAERTGGSVSTLTIQRTQQEDSAVYLCASSLRGSGNTIYFGEGSWLTVV.

The chain is built from TRBV20-1 and TRBJ2-7, with D possibly being TRBD2 (5 bases). Between the trimmed V and J ends, which lost 6 bases and 0 bases, there was a span of 6 bases. The CDR3 length is 11 residues. CDR1 and CDR2 from the germline V gene are DFQATT and SNEGSKA (reference sequence). In nucleotides, the CDR3 is TGCAGTGCGACTACCTCCTACGAGCAGTACTTC. This sequence encodes CSATTSYEQYF.

The rearrangement uses TRBV12-3 or TRBV12-4 and TRBJ2-5; a possible D gene is TRBD2 (5 bases). Trimming took 5 bases from V and 11 from J, leaving 12 bases between them. This CDR3 is built from 11 residues. CDR3 protein: CASSEERTQYF. In DNA, the CDR3 is TGTGCCAGCAGTGAAGAAAGGACTCAGTACTTC.

The rearrangement joins TRBV28 to TRBJ2-6; maybe TRBD1 (5 bases). The CDR3 totals 14 residues. CDR1 is MDHEN and CDR2 is SYDVKM in the germline V gene. The V end was cut by 3 bases, the J end by 3 bases, with 6 bases between. This CDR3 reads CASSFQGGANVLTF. The DNA for the CDR3 is TGTGCCAGCAGTTTTCAGGGTGGGGCCAACGTCCTGACTTTC.

This rearrangement joins TRBV9 to TRBJ2-2, with 7 bases fitting TRBD2. V trimming: 4 bases; J trimming: 0 bases; junction bases outside the gene matches: 3. This CDR3 contains 15 residues. CDR1 is SGDLS, CDR2 YYNGEE, per germline. CDR3 coding DNA: TGTGCCAGCAGCTCGCGGGGGTCGAACACCGGGGAGCTGTTTTTT. This translates into CASSSRGSNTGELFF. Based on the CDR3 plus reference TRBV9 and TRBJ2-2, the full variable domain is DSGVTQTPKHLITATGQRVTLRCSPRSGDLSVYWYQQSLDQGLQFLIQYYNGEERAKGNILERFSAQQFPDLHSELNLSSLELGDSALYFCASSSRGSNTGELFFGEGSRLTVL.

This clone has just a few counts. The chain uses TRBV3-1 (or the pseudogene TRBV3-2) and TRBJ2-5; 9 bases agree with TRBD2. Germline assignment: CDR1 LGHDT and CDR2 YNNKEL (reference sequence). V lost 2 bases, J lost 5 bases, and 9 bases stayed unmatched. CDR3 length: 16 residues. The CDR3 DNA follows: TGTGCCAGCAGCCAAAGGCTTCGCGGGAGGGCCGAGACCCAGTACTTC. Translated, it gives CASSQRLRGRAETQYF.

The J gene is TRBJ1-1, the V gene TRBV19, with D hard to call. Germline loops: CDR1 LNHDA, CDR2 SQIVND (reference sequence). V lost 5 bases to trimming and J lost 0 bases, with 16 bases between them. The CDR3 sequence is 16 residues long. The CDR3 protein is CASSFFTNGVNTEAFF. DNA for the CDR3: TGTGCCAGTAGTTTTTTCACGAACGGGGTGAACACTGAAGCTTTCTTT.

The rearrangement joins TRBV7-3 to TRBJ2-3, with a weak D call TRBD2 (5 bases). Germline V gene sequence: CDR1 SGHTA, CDR2 FQGTGA. The length of the CDR3 is 16 residues. The germline V and J ends were trimmed by 1 base and 1 base, with 12 bases remaining between them. This CDR3 reads CASSLIRGGGTDTQYF. CDR3 bases: TGTGCCAGCAGCTTAATCCGGGGTGGTGGCACAGATACGCAGTATTTT.